This T cell receptor (beta chain) appears in the sequencing data of a study of blood T cell repertoires in COVID-19. Across the whole study: Whether acute or convalescent, the COVID-19 samples came from the United States, Italy and Spain. Sources were T cells, B-cell-depleted T cells, or PBMCs; the material itself was cDNA or gDNA.

Followed longitudinally, the Seattle patients had been enrolled during active infection. The length of the CDR3 is 13 residues. Germline assignment: CDR1 MDHEN and CDR2 SYDVKM. V was shortened by 8 bases and J by 5 bases, with 15 bases between the two germline ends. Some clones are missing from TCRdb's copy, which holds only in-frame ones; the method was immunoSEQ multiplex PCR. The sample carries approximately 270,000 clones, around 89% recorded once. Sequencing used peripheral blood. V usage is TRBV28 and J usage is TRBJ2-5; TRBD1 is a possible D gene (6 bases). This receptor was obtained from a woman in her twenties or thirties with COVID-19, enrolled during active disease. The CDR3 sequence is CASRRGLRETQYF. The CDR3 DNA reads as TGTGCCAGCCGCAGGGGTCTTCGTGAGACCCAGTACTTC.